The present entry profiles one TCR beta chain with its context. Its antigen has not been determined. The input lacks base qualities; no much larger clone sits a single base away. These data originate in a study of shared clonotypes between healthy human individuals (dated by TCRdb to about 2020). Looking at the study overall: Three men and a couple of women, aged 18 to 49 years, made up the cohort. For each donor, CD4 naive and CD4 memory were each given three plates, CD8 naive was given two plates, and CD8 memory was given one plate. To estimate repertoire size and how much clonotypes are shared between individuals, the study performed deep sequencing of blood TCR repertoires from a few healthy adults. To increase sequencing depth and limit assay-specific biases, TCR repertoire library preparation and sequencing were carried out by different laboratories using diverse techniques. Between about 0.9 and 10 billion PBMCs per donor were obtained by leukapheresis. What the research found in general, with its limitations: Even with the large sequencing depth, rarefaction of the sorted-subset datasets indicated that sequencing was incomplete. Higher generation probabilities were observed for clonotypes shared by all four sorted-subset donors than for non-shared clonotypes. Sampling was restricted to blood, and TCR repertoires in tissue are likely to differ from TCR repertoires in blood. Sharing across a few donors was observed for approximately 4.6% of naive CD4, under 4% of naive CD8, 2% to 2.5% of memory CD4, and approximately 0.41% of memory CD8 clonotypes. Estimated clonotype richness was generally larger for naive than for memory subsets. The genetic and exposure-history diversity represented was limited by the small number of donors. Based on pairwise subsampling, the degree of clonotype sharing among donors was expected to be affected by sequencing depth.

V and J are truncated by 3 bases and 4 bases respectively, leaving an intervening sequence of 22 bases. CDR1 and CDR2 are read off the germline V gene (reference sequence) as WNHNN and SYGVQD. The CDR3, from cysteine to phenylalanine, totals 18 residues. Only the CDR3 portion is preserved as DNA: 54 bases, with reading frame beginning at the first base. The donors were healthy, HIV-negative adults with no recently reported acute infections or vaccinations. Only Caucasian adults living in Nashville, Tennessee, USA were represented among the donors. CD4+ T cells were enriched by magnetic negative selection; naive cells were then positively selected on CD45RA, and the negative fraction formed the memory subset. After blood collection by leukapheresis, PBMCs were isolated using Ficoll-Histopaque density gradient centrifugation and then cryopreserved in the vapor phase of liquid nitrogen. Analytical flow cytometry was used to check the purity and quantity of each magnetically sorted T cell population. Genomic DNA was isolated from each sorted fraction and quantified by UV absorbance on a Nanodrop 2000c.

Using the deep immunoSEQ assay, multiplex PCR amplified TCR CDR3 regions from genomic DNA. Extracted genomic DNA from each cell subset was spread evenly across all wells of several immunoSEQ 96-well plates, with each plate serving as a replicate. Each replicate PCR for sorted subsets received approximately 200 ng genomic DNA, equal to roughly 29,000 T cell genomes. Purified libraries were quantified with a Qubit 3.0 fluorometer, sized on a Bioanalyzer 2100, and re-quantified with the KAPA Library Quantification kit. Every immunoSEQ 96-well plate was sequenced on a dedicated single-read 150-cycle Illumina NextSeq 550 flow cell. The authors processed their data as follows. The immunoSEQ output contained only junctional sequences without quality scores, so filtering could not match that applied to full-length reads. To assign V/J genes and CDR3, sequences were annotated against IMGT germline references using PyIR, a Python wrapper for IgBLAST v1.9. Reads were filtered out if the reads had weak V/J assignments (E-value above 1e-6), no CDR3, stop codons, out-of-frame junctions, or ambiguous translated residues. V3J clonotypes were defined as sequences sharing an identical inferred V gene, J gene, and CDR3 amino acid sequence. Percentage overlap between repertoires was computed as shared unique clonotypes divided by the size of the smaller repertoire. Three approaches were used to assess repertoire richness: RTK rarefaction, the Chao1 estimator, and Recon v2.1 estimates of unobserved clonotypes. OLGA was used to compute generation probabilities for all TCRbeta clonotypes that the gDNA method yielded from a handful of donors. The source is immuneACCESS, and TCRdb retained only in-frame sequences with V and J called. Part of the clones is not carried over; for the studies checked, unresolved V genes explain less than half of this, and the remainder is unexplained. V and J calls and clone size are given by that table; D and trimming were obtained from the DNA. Here the sample has 640,000 or so clones; about three quarters occur a single time. The ten most abundant clones make up approximately 1.8% of the sample.

The sample was memory CD4+ T cells sorted from blood. The cell subset or site label, read with the paper, signifies: CD45RA-negative fraction. The sequence came from a woman in her 30s in good health. The rearrangement combines TRBV10-1 with TRBJ1-3, with TRBD1 perhaps the D gene, on 6 matching bases. The nucleotides are TGCGCCAGCAGTGATTCCACAACAGGGCGTAAATCCGGAAACACCATATATTTT. Translation gives CASSDSTTGRKSGNTIYF.